This T cell receptor (beta chain) is drawn from a study of blood T cell repertoires in COVID-19. About the research overall: Spain, Italy and the United States supplied samples that represented acute and convalescent COVID-19. T cells, B-cell-depleted T cells, or PBMCs supplied cDNA or gDNA.

In germline, CDR1 is SQVTM, CDR2 ANQGSEA. This CDR3 comprises 15 residues. V was shortened by 5 bases and J by 4 bases, with 17 bases between the two germline ends. Original processing notes: Reference gene primer amplification gave estimated nucleated cell counts. Libraries were prepared by immunoSEQ multiplex PCR; TCRdb keeps only in-frame clonotypes and omits some of them. Clonal size and the V and J genes are those of that table, whereas D and trimming came from the DNA. The sample holds 140,000 to 150,000 clones, 75% to 85% seen once. The TCR was taken from a human donor with acute or convalescent COVID-19. The donor label of this sample is uncertain. The sequenced sample consisted of peripheral blood. V gene TRBV29-1 combines with J gene TRBJ1-4; D is perhaps TRBD1 (5 bases). The CDR3 DNA reads TGCAGCGTTTCGTCACAGGCAAGGGGTAATGAAAAACTGTTTTTT. Translating gives CSVSSQARGNEKLFF.